Following are 8 T cell receptor beta chains from one sample sequenced in a study of CD8 T cells in ankylosing spondylitis. General study points: Ankylosing spondylitis blood appeared to be characterized by a TCR beta motif of several highly homologous variants.

TCRdb analysed the 5' RACE reads with MiXCR anew, one entry per CDR3 protein. The data hold about 480,000 distinct CDR3 sequences, with about 15% observed a single time. For these receptors, no antigen is known. Sequencing used blood, either unsorted or a sorted T cell fraction (not recorded which). The receptors come from a male donor with ankylosing spondylitis.

This clonotype was counted a few times. CDR3 nucleotide sequence: TGCAGTGCTGCCCCCAGGGGAAGAGACTATGGCTACACCTTC. Amino acids: CSAAPRGRDYGYTF. The chain links TRBV20-1 to TRBJ1-2; D possibly corresponds to TRBD1 (6 bases). V dropped 5 bases and J dropped 3 bases, with 16 bases sitting between them. Per germline, CDR1 DFQATT and CDR2 SNEGSKA (reference sequence). This CDR3 region has 14 residues.

This chain joins TRBV29-1 and TRBJ1-4, with D possibly matching TRBD1 (5 bases). The CDR3 sequence is 14 residues long. Trimming pared 4 bases from V and 3 bases from J, leaving 12 bases between. The V gene's germline CDR1 is SQVTM and CDR2 ANQGSEA. CDR3 nucleotide sequence: TGCAGCGTTGCTGCCGGGACCTCTAATGAAAAACTGTTTTTT. Encoded protein: CSVAAGTSNEKLFF.

V is TRBV7-9 and J is TRBJ2-1; the D gene is possibly TRBD1 (6 bases). This CDR3 spans 14 amino acids. Between the trimmed V and J ends, which lost 4 bases and 3 bases, there was a span of 10 bases. Germline V gives CDR1 SEHNR, CDR2 FQNEAQ (reference sequence). CDR3 bases: TGTGCCAGCAGCTCGGACAGATACTACAATGAGCAGTTCTTC. It is translated as CASSSDRYYNEQFF.

V usage is TRBV21-1 and J usage is TRBJ2-5; the D call TRBD1 from the table was never checked on the DNA. TRBV21-1 is noted as a pseudogene. This CDR3 is 14 amino acids long. The CDR3 protein is CASSKGDNQETQYF. Written as DNA, the CDR3 is TGTGCCAGCAGCAAAGGGGACAACCAAGAGACCCAGTACTTC.

The chain uses TRBV4-2 and TRBJ1-3, with no clear D. The ends were cut back, 0 bases at V and 0 bases at J, with 6 bases in the middle. Per germline, CDR1 LGHNA and CDR2 YNFKEQ. The CDR3 has 15 residues. Here the CDR3 DNA reads TGTGCCAGCAGCCAAGAAAGATTCTCTGGAAACACCATATATTTT. This encodes CASSQERFSGNTIYF.

This clonotype has only a few counts. The chain recombines TRBV5-1 with TRBJ2-1; 10 bases line up with TRBD2. This CDR3 contains 15 residues. Germline CDR1 is SGHRS and CDR2 is YFSETQ. Trimming removed 5 bases from V and 9 bases from J; junction bases left unmatched: 11. CDR3 sequence (DNA): TGCGCCAGCAGTACCTCAGCGGGAGGGTACGGTGAGCAGTTCTTC. It encodes CASSTSAGGYGEQFF.

The chain links TRBV5-4 to TRBJ2-3; perhaps TRBD2 as D (5 bases). From germline, CDR1 is SGHNT and CDR2 YYREEE (reference sequence). The CDR3 spans 14 residues. The V and J ends lost 3 bases and 2 bases respectively, with 10 bases between them. CDR3 sequence: CASSWRQYTDTQYF. The CDR3, as DNA: TGTGCCAGCAGCTGGAGGCAGTACACAGATACGCAGTATTTT.

This chain connects TRBV5-1 to TRBJ2-1, with a weak D call TRBD2 (5 bases). V lost 0 bases and J 6 bases, leaving 13 bases between the germline ends. The CDR3 covers 15 residues. Germline loops: CDR1 SGHRS, CDR2 YFSETQ. The CDR3 is CASSLEASPLNEQFF. CDR3 sequence (DNA): TGCGCCAGCAGCTTGGAGGCTAGCCCCCTCAATGAGCAGTTCTTC.